Below, 9 T cell receptor beta chains from the same sample are listed, as sequenced in a study of shared clonotypes between healthy human individuals. The repertoire was sequenced with immunoSEQ multiplex PCR; TCRdb's copy has only in-frame clones and lacks some. The top ten hold roughly 0.13% of the sample, which has some 2,100,000 clones, roughly 95% seen once. The material sequenced was naive CD4+ T cells sorted from blood. Subset of the sample: CD45RA+ positively selected. These receptors came from a man in his late teens or twenties in good health.

The CDR3 region has the DNA TGTGCCAGCCGCAAAGGGAGCTCCTACAATGAGCAGTTCTTC. Translation gives CASRKGSSYNEQFF. V usage is TRBV5-6 and J usage is TRBJ2-1, with D possibly matching TRBD2 (5 bases). CDR3 length: 14 residues. The germline CDR1 and CDR2 sequences are SGHDT and YYEEEE. V was cut by 7 bases and J by 0 bases, with 11 bases left in between.

The rearrangement joins TRBV7-8 to TRBJ1-6; a weak D match, TRBD1 (6 bases). The CDR3 consists of 20 residues. V dropped 5 bases and J dropped 0 bases, with 23 bases sitting between them. Germline V lookup: CDR1 SGHVS, CDR2 FQNEAQ. DNA for the CDR3: TGTGCCAGCAGCCAAGACATTGACAGGTCCCTGAGCTCCTATAATTCACCCCTCCACTTT. As protein: CASSQDIDRSLSSYNSPLHF.

The chain has TRBV11-2 and TRBJ1-2; D unclear. The germline CDR1 and CDR2 sequences are SGHAT and FQNNGV. The CDR3 has 15 amino acids. V lost 3 bases and J 1 base, leaving 12 bases between the germline ends. In DNA, the CDR3 is TGTGCCAGCAGCTTTGACGGACGGTTTAACTATGGCTACACCTTC. Translated, it gives CASSFDGRFNYGYTF.

Of note for this clone: Other DNA sequences from this sample encode an identical CDR3 as well. CDR3 coding DNA: TGTGCCAGCAGCGTGTCAGGGGGGAACACCATATATTTT. This codes for CASSVSGGNTIYF. V is TRBV9 and J is TRBJ1-3; 7 bases map to TRBD1. J lost 7 bases, V lost 2 bases, and 3 bases had no gene match. Germline values: CDR1 SGDLS, CDR2 YYNGEE. The CDR3 runs 13 residues. Full variable domain (remainder filled in from reference TRBV9 and TRBJ1-3): DSGVTQTPKHLITATGQRVTLRCSPRSGDLSVYWYQQSLDQGLQFLIQYYNGEERAKGNILERFSAQQFPDLHSELNLSSLELGDSALYFCASSVSGGNTIYFGEGSWLTVV.

The CDR3 coding sequence is TGTGCCAGCTCACCGGGACAGAGAACCTACGAGCAGTACTTC. Amino acids: CASSPGQRTYEQYF. The chain has TRBV18 and TRBJ2-7; TRBD1 matches at 7 bases. V trimming: 3 bases; J trimming: 2 bases; junction bases outside the gene matches: 4. The CDR3 has 14 residues. Germline loops: CDR1 KGHSH, CDR2 LQKENI.

The V and J genes are TRBV5-1 and TRBJ2-7; D uncertain. V lost 2 bases, J lost 5 bases, and 20 bases lay in between. Germline V lookup: CDR1 SGHRS, CDR2 YFSETQ. The CDR3 runs 16 residues. In DNA, the CDR3 is TGCGCCAGCAGCTTTCGTCAGGCAGTCGGTGCACACGAGCAGTACTTC. It codes for CASSFRQAVGAHEQYF.

V usage is TRBV2 and J usage is TRBJ1-1; the D is unclear. Germline V gives CDR1 SNHLY, CDR2 FYNNEI. V was trimmed by 6 bases and J by 7 bases, leaving 15 bases between them. The CDR3 loop spans 13 amino acids. CDR3 nucleotide sequence: TGTGCCAGCAGGGACCGGGCGGCGGGTGAAGCTTTCTTT. It is translated as CASRDRAAGEAFF.

This rearrangement joins TRBV28 to TRBJ1-2; 8 bases align to TRBD1. The trim removed 5 bases at V and 2 bases at J, leaving 4 bases unmatched. CDR3 length: 14 amino acids. Germline lookup yields CDR1 MDHEN and CDR2 SYDVKM. CDR3 sequence: CASSGQGRNYGYTF. The DNA of the CDR3 is TGTGCCAGCAGTGGACAGGGACGAAACTATGGCTACACCTTC.

The V and J genes are TRBV28 and TRBJ1-5, with 7 nucleotides matching TRBD1. Germline V lookup: CDR1 MDHEN, CDR2 SYDVKM. V gave up 4 bases and J gave up 7 bases; unmatched junction bases: 10. The CDR3 is 15 residues long. CDR3 loop: CASSSHRGMAQPQHF. In DNA form, the CDR3 reads TGTGCCAGCAGTTCCCACAGGGGAATGGCGCAGCCCCAGCATTTT.